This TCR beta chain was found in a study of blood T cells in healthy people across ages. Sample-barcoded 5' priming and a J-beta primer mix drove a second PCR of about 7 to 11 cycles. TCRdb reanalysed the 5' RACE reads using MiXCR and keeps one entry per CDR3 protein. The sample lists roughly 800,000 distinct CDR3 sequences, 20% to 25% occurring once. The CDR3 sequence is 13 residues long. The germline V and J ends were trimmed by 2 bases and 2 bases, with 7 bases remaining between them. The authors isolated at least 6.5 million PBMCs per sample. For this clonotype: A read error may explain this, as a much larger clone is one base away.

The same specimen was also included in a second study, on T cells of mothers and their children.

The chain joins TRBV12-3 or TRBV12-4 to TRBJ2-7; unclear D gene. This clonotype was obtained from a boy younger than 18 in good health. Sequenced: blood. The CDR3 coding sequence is TGTGCCAGCAGTTTAAGGCCCCCCTACGAGCAGTACTTC. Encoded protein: CASSLRPPYEQYF.